The present TCR beta chain was sequenced within a study of blood T cell repertoires in COVID-19. Study details: Sources were T cells, B-cell-depleted T cells, or PBMCs; the material itself was cDNA or gDNA.

There are 12 residues in the CDR3. Germline assignment: CDR1 SGHRS and CDR2 YFSETQ. The V end lost 4 bases, the J end lost 5 bases, and 9 bases lay between the germline ends. Original processing methods: By means of reference gene primer amplification, nucleated cell counts were estimated. Measured with immunoSEQ multiplex PCR; TCRdb has only the in-frame clones, and not every one. That table furnishes V, J and clone size, whereas the DNA furnished D and trimming. The profile shows approximately 100,000 clones, 85% to 90% of them singletons. What was sequenced was peripheral blood. V gene TRBV5-1 combines with J gene TRBJ2-5; tentative D call: TRBD2 (5 bases). This TCR was sampled from a human donor with COVID-19, enrolled during active disease. The donor label of this sample is uncertain. In DNA, the CDR3 is TGCGCCAGCAGCCCGGGCGGGGAGACCCAGTACTTC. Residues: CASSPGGETQYF.